The 12 T cell receptor beta chains reported below all come from one sample, sequenced in a study of blood T cell repertoires in COVID-19. Repertoires were generated with immunoSEQ multiplex PCR, while TCRdb's copy carries only in-frame clones and drops some. The repertoire holds 250,000 to 350,000 clones, with 90% as singletons. Sequencing input: PBMCs or T cells enriched from blood (not recorded which). The receptor source for this set is a woman in her twenties or thirties who had recovered from COVID-19.

The V call is TRBV6-5, the J call TRBJ2-1; possibly TRBD2 for D (5 bases). Germline values: CDR1 MNHEY, CDR2 SVGAGI. CDR3 length: 13 amino acids. V shed 4 bases and J shed 10 bases, with 14 bases lying between them. The CDR3 nucleotides are TGTGCCAGCAGTTCCCGACCCGGAGGCGAGCAGTTCTTC. As protein: CASSSRPGGEQFF.

CDR3 sequence: CASSSTSGSTDTQYF. Written as DNA, the CDR3 is TGCGCCAGCAGCTCCACTAGCGGGAGCACAGATACGCAGTATTTT. The chain employs TRBV5-1 and TRBJ2-3, with TRBD2 identical over 9 bases. This CDR3 region has 15 residues. Unmatched junction bases numbered 2, after V lost 3 bases and J lost 0 bases. Germline loops: CDR1 SGHRS, CDR2 YFSETQ.

The CDR3 DNA is TGTGCCAGCAGCCCCCGACGTAGCGGGAGTTTAGATGAGCAGTTCTTC. It translates to CASSPRRSGSLDEQFF. The V gene is TRBV9, the J gene TRBJ2-1; 9 bases align to TRBD2. Per the germline V gene, CDR1 is SGDLS and CDR2 is YYNGEE. This CDR3 is built from 16 residues. V dropped 4 bases and J dropped 8; count of bases not matched to a gene: 13.

This clone was recorded only once. The chain joins TRBV27 to TRBJ2-3; a possible D gene is TRBD1 (6 bases). The CDR3 spans 15 residues. Germline V gene lookup returns CDR1 MNHEY and CDR2 SMNVEV (reference sequence). V lost 5 bases and J 0 bases, leaving 12 bases between the germline ends. CDR3 DNA: TGTGCCAGCAGTCCCGGGACATTTAGCACAGATACGCAGTATTTT. Encoded protein: CASSPGTFSTDTQYF.

V gene TRBV19 combines with J gene TRBJ1-1; D not certain. The CDR3 spans 12 residues. Germline-derived CDR1 and CDR2 are LNHDA and SQIVND (reference sequence). With 7 bases removed from V and 0 bases from J, the gap between germline ends came to 6 bases. As DNA, the CDR3 is TGTGCCAGTATCTCAGTGAACACTGAAGCTTTCTTT. This gives the protein CASISVNTEAFF.

The rearrangement uses TRBV5-4 and TRBJ2-5, with D perhaps matching TRBD1 (6 bases). Trimming pared 1 base from V and 2 bases from J, leaving 15 bases between. This CDR3 is 16 amino acids long. CDR1 is SGHNT, CDR2 YYREEE, per germline (reference sequence). CDR3 sequence (DNA): TGTGCCAGCAGCTTGTTTGGGGGCCCACTTCAAGAGACCCAGTACTTC. Amino acid sequence: CASSLFGGPLQETQYF.

The count of this clone is one. The CDR3 here is CASSLAGVTHEQYF. CDR3 nucleotide sequence: TGTGCCAGCAGCCTAGCCGGGGTTACGCACGAGCAGTACTTC. The chain joins TRBV5-4 to TRBJ2-7, with D perhaps TRBD2 (5 bases). CDR1 is SGHNT and CDR2 is YYREEE in the germline V gene (reference sequence). The germline V and J ends were trimmed by 4 bases and 5 bases, with 16 bases remaining between them. This CDR3 is built from 14 residues.

The chain recombines TRBV28 with TRBJ1-6; TRBD1 matches 9 bases. This CDR3 is 14 amino acids long. In germline, CDR1 is MDHEN, CDR2 SYDVKM. Trimming removed 4 bases from V and 7 bases from J; junction bases left unmatched: 2. CDR3 bases: TGTGCCAGCAGTTATGACAGGGGGAATTCACCCCTCCACTTT. It translates to CASSYDRGNSPLHF.

This clone was recorded once. The chain recombines TRBV11-2 with TRBJ2-5, with 8 positions matching TRBD1. V lost 0 bases, J lost 3 bases, and 6 bases stayed unmatched. CDR1 is SGHAT, CDR2 FQNNGV, per germline. The CDR3 loop spans 16 amino acids. The CDR3 sequence is CASSLDLETGEETQYF. CDR3 DNA sequence: TGTGCCAGCAGCTTAGATCTAGAGACAGGGGAAGAGACCCAGTACTTC.

The rearrangement uses TRBV18 and TRBJ2-5; D not resolved. Germline CDR1 reads KGHSH; CDR2 reads LQKENI. This CDR3 contains 17 residues. Deletions cut 2 bases from V and 3 bases from J, with 19 bases between. The CDR3 DNA follows: TGTGCCAGCTCACCATGGTCCCCAGGCTCGTACAAAGAGACCCAGTACTTC. Translated: CASSPWSPGSYKETQYF.

V gene TRBV7-2 combines with J gene TRBJ1-6; TRBD1 might be the D (6 bases). Trimming cost V 1 base and J 6 bases, with 13 bases left between them. Germline loops: CDR1 SGHTA, CDR2 FQGNSA. The CDR3 runs 16 residues. CDR3: CASSLGRGAGNSPLHF. CDR3 sequence (DNA): TGTGCCAGCAGCTTAGGGCGGGGGGCAGGTAATTCACCCCTCCACTTT.

CDR3 DNA: TGCAGCGTTGAAGAATTGGCAGGGACTAGCGACAATGAGCAGTTCTTC. It specifies CSVEELAGTSDNEQFF. The chain is built from TRBV29-1 and TRBJ2-1, with TRBD2 matching 10 bases. The length of the CDR3 is 16 residues. Trimming took 0 bases from V and 5 from J; bases not matched to a gene: 7. In germline, CDR1 is SQVTM, CDR2 ANQGSEA.